The 10 T cell receptor beta chains listed next were all sequenced from one sample in a study of blood T cell repertoires in COVID-19. The method was immunoSEQ multiplex PCR; TCRdb's version includes in-frame clones alone and lacks a portion of them. The sample records hundreds of thousands of clones, 70% to 90% being singletons. The sequencing input was peripheral blood. These receptors were obtained from a man in his sixties or seventies with acute or convalescent COVID-19.

The V and J genes are TRBV7-2 and TRBJ1-5, with D unresolved. The germline V gene has CDR1 SGHTA and CDR2 FQGNSA. The CDR3 length is 15 residues. The ends were cut back, 1 base at V and 11 bases at J, with 18 bases in the middle. The CDR3 DNA reads as TGTGCCAGCAGCTTAGTGCACTCCCTGATGTCCGCCCAGCATTTT. This codes for CASSLVHSLMSAQHF.

In nucleotides, the CDR3 is TGTGCCAGCAAGGGACAGATCAATCAGCCCCAGCATTTT. Its translation is CASKGQINQPQHF. The genes are TRBV28 and TRBJ1-5; 7 bases align to TRBD1. In germline, CDR1 is MDHEN, CDR2 SYDVKM. This CDR3 contains 13 residues. The J segment lost 3 bases and the V segment lost 7 bases, leaving 3 bases of the junction unmatched.

This clone was counted once. J is TRBJ2-3 and V is TRBV6-2 or TRBV6-3, with 8 bases matching TRBD2. J gave up 4 bases and V 6 bases, and 9 bases lay outside the gene matches. Germline CDR1 is MNHEY and CDR2 is SVGEGT. The CDR3 length is 15 residues. This CDR3 reads CASSPAGGAADTQYF. Written as DNA, the CDR3 is TGTGCCAGCAGCCCCGCCGGGGGGGCTGCAGATACGCAGTATTTT.

The chain joins TRBV10-3 to TRBJ1-2, with TRBD1 matching 9 bases. The trim removed 8 bases at V and 2 bases at J, leaving 12 bases unmatched. The CDR3 covers 16 residues. Per the germline V gene, CDR1 is ENHRY and CDR2 is SYGVKD. The CDR3 bases are TGTGCCATCCGGCAAACTCGGGACAGGGCCAACTATGGCTACACCTTC. Translation gives CAIRQTRDRANYGYTF.

This sequence joins TRBV9 and TRBJ1-5; no clear D gene. The CDR3 contains 15 residues. V lost 0 bases, J lost 6 bases, and 13 bases lay in between. Germline V gene lookup returns CDR1 SGDLS and CDR2 YYNGEE. The chain's CDR3 is CASSVESGLGQPQHF. CDR3 DNA sequence: TGTGCCAGCAGCGTAGAATCAGGTTTGGGTCAGCCCCAGCATTTT.

The chain has TRBV7-2 and TRBJ2-3; D not certain. Between the trimmed V and J ends, which lost 2 bases and 0 bases, there was a span of 12 bases. Germline values: CDR1 SGHTA, CDR2 FQGNSA. The CDR3 length is 16 residues. For the CDR3, the DNA is TGTGCCAGCAGCTTATTTAGGAGTATCAGCACAGATACGCAGTATTTT. Translation: CASSLFRSISTDTQYF.

This clone was recorded once. The chain links TRBV7-9 to TRBJ2-5, with D possibly TRBD2 on 5 matching bases. This CDR3 contains 14 residues. Looked up from germline, CDR1 is SEHNR and CDR2 is FQNEAQ (reference sequence). Trimming took 3 bases from V and 5 from J, leaving 13 bases between them. The CDR3 is CASSFELEVETQYF. The CDR3 region has the DNA TGTGCCAGCAGCTTTGAACTGGAGGTGGAGACCCAGTACTTC.

This clone has just a few counts. The chain carries TRBV7-9 and TRBJ1-1; possibly TRBD1 for D (6 bases). The CDR3 extends over 13 amino acids. Germline CDR1 reads SEHNR; CDR2 reads FQNEAQ (reference sequence). V was shortened by 3 bases and J by 5 bases, with 10 bases between the two germline ends. Here the CDR3 reads CASSFQQGTEAFF. The DNA of the CDR3 is TGTGCCAGCAGCTTTCAGCAGGGGACTGAAGCTTTCTTT.

Worth noting for this clone: The junction and the germline gene differ at one end; a read error may be behind it. This rearrangement joins TRBV12-3 or TRBV12-4 to TRBJ2-1, with a weak D call TRBD1 (5 bases). This CDR3 spans 13 amino acids. For the CDR3, the DNA is TGTGCCAGCAGATTAGAGGACACTAATGAGCAGTTCTTC. Protein product: CASRLEDTNEQFF.

The chain employs TRBV5-6 and TRBJ1-2; D remains unclear. CDR1 and CDR2 (germline): SGHDT, YYEEEE. V was cut by 0 bases and J by 4 bases, with 7 bases left in between. This CDR3 is built from 13 residues. For the CDR3, the DNA is TGTGCCAGCAGCTTGGAAATCCTCTATGGCTACACCTTC. Amino acids: CASSLEILYGYTF. The whole variable domain, remainder taken from reference TRBV5-6 and TRBJ1-2, is DAGVTQSPTHLIKTRGQQVTLRCSPKSGHDTVSWYQQALGQGPQFIFQYYEEEERQRGNFPDRFSGHQFPNYSSELNVNALLLGDSALYLCASSLEILYGYTFGSGTRLTVV.